The rows below give T cell receptor beta chains drawn from one sample of a study of blood T cell repertoires in COVID-19. The data were produced by immunoSEQ multiplex PCR, yet TCRdb's version contains in-frame clones alone and is incomplete. Of roughly 20,000 clones in the sample, 70% to 90% were seen once. Sequencing was done on a sample of peripheral blood. These receptors came from a human donor in a cohort sampled during active COVID-19. Each CDR3 is given with its conserved first and last residue. Each record gives: J gene, clone size, CDR3 length, V gene, D gene, CDR3 protein, CDR3 DNA. D genes are given only for firm matches. Some rows have no size entry. The others give once, few or many, or a class for an expanded clone.

>TRBJ1-1|NA|14|TRBV9|NA
CASSVVGGAREAFF
TGTGCCAGCAGCGTAGTCGGCGGGGCGAGGGAAGCTTTCTTT
>TRBJ2-7|NA|14|TRBV28|TRBD2
CATMTSGIVSEQYF
TGTGCCACCATGACTAGCGGGATTGTCTCTGAGCAGTACTTC
>TRBJ2-7|NA|18|TRBV5-6|TRBD1
CASSSRGLKQGFSYEQYF
TGTGCCAGCAGCTCCCGCGGACTCAAACAGGGGTTCTCCTACGAGCAGTACTTC
>TRBJ2-1|NA|16|TRBV10-3|TRBD2
CAISDYSGGSYNEQFF
TGTGCCATCAGTGATTATAGCGGGGGCTCCTACAATGAGCAGTTCTTC
>TRBJ2-5|NA|13|TRBV28|NA
CASSFDRLRAQYF
TGTGCCAGCAGTTTTGACAGGCTACGGGCCCAGTACTTC
>TRBJ2-1|NA|14|TRBV25-1|TRBD1
CASGGQGSRNEQFF
TGTGCCAGCGGAGGACAGGGGTCGCGTAATGAGCAGTTCTTC
>TRBJ2-2|NA|21|TRBV7-8|TRBD2
CASSLRPKGLAGEMNTGELFF
TGTGCCAGCAGCTTACGCCCGAAGGGACTAGCGGGAGAAATGAACACCGGGGAGCTGTTTTTT
>TRBJ2-7|NA|15|TRBV28|TRBD1
CASSINLGQGREQYF
TGTGCCAGCAGTATCAACCTCGGACAGGGTCGCGAGCAGTACTTC
>TRBJ1-2|NA|13|TRBV7-8|NA
CASSLGTDTGYTF
TGTGCCAGCAGCTTAGGGACAGATACTGGCTACACCTTC
>TRBJ2-1|NA|16|TRBV6-2/TRBV6-3|TRBD2
CASSLLRGRAYNEQFF
TGTGCCAGCAGTCTCCTTCGAGGGAGGGCCTACAATGAGCAGTTCTTC
>TRBJ2-5|NA|16|TRBV19|NA
CASSPRDFTSVETQYF
TGTGCCAGTAGTCCACGGGACTTCACGAGCGTGGAGACCCAGTACTTC
>TRBJ1-1|NA|13|TRBV7-9|NA
CASSVQGNTEAFF
TGTGCCAGCAGCGTACAGGGGAACACTGAAGCTTTCTTT
>TRBJ1-6|NA|16|TRBV28|TRBD1
CASVTGTGTYNSPLHF
TGTGCCAGCGTCACCGGGACAGGGACCTATAATTCACCCCTCCACTTT
>TRBJ1-5|few|13|TRBV19|NA
CASSGGQYQPQHF
TGTGCCAGTAGTGGCGGACAGTATCAGCCCCAGCATTTT
>TRBJ2-2|NA|15|TRBV27|TRBD1
CASSLGTVNTGELFF
TGTGCCAGCAGTTTAGGGACAGTAAACACCGGGGAGCTGTTTTTT
>TRBJ1-5|NA|13|TRBV27|NA
CASSSGGAQPQHF
TGTGCCAGCAGTTCGGGGGGGGCCCAGCCCCAGCATTTT
>TRBJ2-3|once|13|TRBV6-6|NA
CASSYLVTDTQYF
TGTGCCAGCAGTTACTTAGTCACAGATACGCAGTATTTT
>TRBJ1-6|few|15|TRBV27|TRBD1
CASSLGTVRTSPLHF
TGTGCCAGCAGTCTCGGGACAGTGAGAACCTCACCCCTCCACTTT
>TRBJ1-2|NA|13|TRBV6-6|TRBD1
CASSRTGSYGYTF
TGTGCCAGCAGTCGGACAGGGTCCTATGGCTACACCTTC
>TRBJ2-7|NA|15|TRBV6-5|TRBD2
CASSPSSGRSYEQYF
TGTGCCAGCAGTCCCTCTAGCGGCCGGTCCTACGAGCAGTACTTC
>TRBJ1-4|NA|16|TRBV9|NA
CASSGGRDSSNEKLFF
TGTGCCAGCAGCGGTGGCAGGGATTCCAGTAATGAAAAACTGTTTTTT